This TCR beta chain was profiled in a study of T cells in Graves' hyperthyroidism and ophthalmopathy. Points from the study as a whole: The model foresaw ophthalmopathy a median approximately 6.1 months prior to onset.

Newly diagnosed hyperthyroidism patients aged 18 to 65 years had disease lasting under 2 months. The CDR3 length is 14 residues. The germline V gene encodes CDR1 LNHDA and CDR2 SQIVND (reference sequence). The V gene lost 5 bases and the J gene lost 4 bases, with 14 bases spanning the gap. The investigators amplified TCR beta CDR3 regions from RNA transcripts. Initially, a first-round RT-PCR of the TCR CDR3 employed the HTBI primer set. TCRdb re-called the multiplex PCR reads with MiXCR, one entry per CDR3 protein. The table records over 700,000 distinct CDR3 sequences, roughly 40% of them present only once. This clonotype was found a few times. Its antigen is undetermined.

The chain carries TRBV19 and TRBJ1-1; a weak D match, TRBD1 (6 bases). The source of this sequence is a man between 18 and 35 years old with Graves' hyperthyroidism. The source material was blood. The CDR3 DNA is TGTGCCAGTAGTGCCAGGGGCTTCGGCACTGAAGCTTTCTTT. Translation: CASSARGFGTEAFF. Full variable domain (rest looked up from reference TRBV19 and TRBJ1-1): DGGITQSPKYLFRKEGQNVTLSCEQNLNHDAMYWYRQDPGQGLRLIYYSQIVNDFQKGDIAEGYSVSREKKESFPLTVTSAQKNPTAFYLCASSARGFGTEAFFGQGTRLTVV.